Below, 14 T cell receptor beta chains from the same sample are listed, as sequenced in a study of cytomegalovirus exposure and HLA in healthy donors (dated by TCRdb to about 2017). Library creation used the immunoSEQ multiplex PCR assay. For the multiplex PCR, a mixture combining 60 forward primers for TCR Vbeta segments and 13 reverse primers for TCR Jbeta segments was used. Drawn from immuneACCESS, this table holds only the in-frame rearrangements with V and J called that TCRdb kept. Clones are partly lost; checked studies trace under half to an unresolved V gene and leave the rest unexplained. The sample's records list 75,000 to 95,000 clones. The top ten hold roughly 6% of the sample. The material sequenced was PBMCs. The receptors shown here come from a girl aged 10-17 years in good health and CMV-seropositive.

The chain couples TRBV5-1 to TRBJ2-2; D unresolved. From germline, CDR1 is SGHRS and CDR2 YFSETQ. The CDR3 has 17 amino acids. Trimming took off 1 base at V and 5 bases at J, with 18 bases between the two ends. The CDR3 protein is CASSLMVLEMLTGELFF. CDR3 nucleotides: TGCGCCAGCAGCTTGATGGTTTTGGAGATGCTGACCGGGGAGCTGTTTTTT.

This CDR3 is CASSMGRDSNSPLHF. Written as DNA, the CDR3 is TGTGCCAGTTCAATGGGGCGGGATTCTAATTCACCCCTCCACTTT. This chain joins TRBV7-2 and TRBJ1-6; tentatively, D is TRBD1 (5 bases). V was pared by 9 bases and J by 6 bases, with 18 bases between. CDR1 SGHTA and CDR2 FQGNSA come from the germline V gene. The CDR3 is 15 amino acids. The full variable domain, rest sourced from reference TRBV7-2 and TRBJ1-6, is GAGVSQSPSNKVTEKGKDVELRCDPISGHTALYWYRQSLGQGLEFLIYFQGNSAPDKSGLPSDRFSAERTGGSVSTLTIQRTQQEDSAVYLCASSMGRDSNSPLHFGNGTRLTVT.

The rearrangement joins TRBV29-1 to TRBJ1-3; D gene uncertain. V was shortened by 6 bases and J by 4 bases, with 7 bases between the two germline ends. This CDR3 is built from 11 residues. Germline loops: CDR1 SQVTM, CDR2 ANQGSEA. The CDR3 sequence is CSVQLGNTIYF. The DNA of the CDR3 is TGCAGCGTCCAACTCGGAAACACCATATATTTT.

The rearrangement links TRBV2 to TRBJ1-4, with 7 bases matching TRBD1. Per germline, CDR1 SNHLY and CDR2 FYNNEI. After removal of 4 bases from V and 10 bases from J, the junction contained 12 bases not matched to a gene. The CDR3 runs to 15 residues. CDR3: CASSGHDREGRKLFF. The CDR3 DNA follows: TGTGCCAGCAGTGGCCACGACAGGGAAGGACGAAAACTGTTTTTT.

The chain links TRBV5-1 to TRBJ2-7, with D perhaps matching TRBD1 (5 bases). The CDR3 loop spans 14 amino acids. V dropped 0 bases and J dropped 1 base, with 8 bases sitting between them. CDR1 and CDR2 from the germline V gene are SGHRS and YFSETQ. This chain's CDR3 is CASSLGQTSYEQYF. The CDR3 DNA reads TGCGCCAGCAGCTTGGGACAGACGTCCTACGAGCAGTACTTC.

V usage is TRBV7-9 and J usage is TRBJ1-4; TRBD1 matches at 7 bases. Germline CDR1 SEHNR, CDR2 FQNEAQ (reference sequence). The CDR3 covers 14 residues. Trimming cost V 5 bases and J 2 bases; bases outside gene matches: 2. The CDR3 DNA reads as TGTGCCAGCAGCCCCAGGGGGACTAATGAAAAACTGTTTTTT. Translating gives CASSPRGTNEKLFF.

DNA for the CDR3: TGTGCCAGCAGCCCCTACAGGGGAGTGGGCACTGAAGCTTTCTTT. Encoded protein: CASSPYRGVGTEAFF. The V gene is TRBV14, the J gene TRBJ1-1; 7 bases map to TRBD1. Per the germline V gene, CDR1 is SGHDN and CDR2 is FVKESK. V lost 4 bases to trimming and J lost 4 bases; unmatched junction nucleotides: 9. There are 15 residues in the CDR3.

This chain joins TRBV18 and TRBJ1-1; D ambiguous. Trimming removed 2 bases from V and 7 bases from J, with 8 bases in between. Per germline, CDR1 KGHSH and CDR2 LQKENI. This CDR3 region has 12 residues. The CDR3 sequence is CASSPSLSEAFF. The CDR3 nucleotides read TGTGCCAGCTCACCATCCCTTAGTGAAGCTTTCTTT. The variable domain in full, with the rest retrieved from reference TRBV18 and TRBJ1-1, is NAGVMQNPRHLVRRRGQEARLRCSPMKGHSHVYWYRQLPEEGLKFMVYLQKENIIDESGMPKERFSAEFPKEGPSILRIQQVVRGDSAAYFCASSPSLSEAFFGQGTRLTVV.

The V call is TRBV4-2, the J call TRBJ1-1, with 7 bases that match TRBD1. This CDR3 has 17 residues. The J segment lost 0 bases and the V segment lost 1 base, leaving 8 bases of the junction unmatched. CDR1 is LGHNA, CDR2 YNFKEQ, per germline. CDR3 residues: CASSQVLGQLMNTEAFF. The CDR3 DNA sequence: TGTGCCAGCAGCCAAGTCTTGGGACAGCTTATGAACACTGAAGCTTTCTTT.

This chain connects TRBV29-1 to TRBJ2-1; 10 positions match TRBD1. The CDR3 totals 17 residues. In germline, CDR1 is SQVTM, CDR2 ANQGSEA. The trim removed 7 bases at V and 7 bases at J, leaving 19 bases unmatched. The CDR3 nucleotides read TGCAGCGCCTGGCCTTATTTACGAGGACAGGGGGGGAATGAGCAGTTCTTC. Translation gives CSAWPYLRGQGGNEQFF.

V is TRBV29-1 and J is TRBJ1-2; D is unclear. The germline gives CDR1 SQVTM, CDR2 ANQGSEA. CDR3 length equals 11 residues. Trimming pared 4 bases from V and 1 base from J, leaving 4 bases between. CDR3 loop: CSVALNYGYTF. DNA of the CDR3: TGCAGCGTTGCCCTTAACTATGGCTACACCTTC.

The CDR3 DNA is TGTGCCAGTAGCGAAAAGGACAGGGGACACTATGGCTACACCTTC. Its protein is CASSEKDRGHYGYTF. V is TRBV19 and J is TRBJ1-2, with 9 bases identical to TRBD1. Germline loops: CDR1 LNHDA, CDR2 SQIVND (reference sequence). V dropped 6 bases and J dropped 3; count of bases not matched to a gene: 8. The CDR3 has 15 amino acids.

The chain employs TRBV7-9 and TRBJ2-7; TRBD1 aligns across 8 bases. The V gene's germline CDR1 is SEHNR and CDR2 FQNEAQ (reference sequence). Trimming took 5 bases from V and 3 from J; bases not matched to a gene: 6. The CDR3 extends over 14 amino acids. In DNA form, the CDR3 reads TGTGCCAGCAGCCCCCCGGGACAGGTCTACGAGCAGTACTTC. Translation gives CASSPPGQVYEQYF.

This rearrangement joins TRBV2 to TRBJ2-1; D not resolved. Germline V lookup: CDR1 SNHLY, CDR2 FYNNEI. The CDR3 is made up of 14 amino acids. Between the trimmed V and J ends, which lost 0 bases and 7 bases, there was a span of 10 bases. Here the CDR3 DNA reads TGTGCCAGCAGTGAAGCGACTGGCAGAAATGAGCAGTTCTTC. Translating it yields CASSEATGRNEQFF.